The sample holds many counts of the clone carrying this TCR beta chain. Its antigen is unknown. The data were obtained in a study of neurological immune-mediated disorders. The study's findings and limits: HTLV-1-associated myelopathy had the most TCR clonal expansion, while multiple sclerosis had the least, a level that fell below healthy controls.

The cDNA was synthesized by means of template-switch 5'RACE, which was carried out with 10-nucleotide random UMIs. TCRdb re-analysed the 5' RACE reads in MiXCR, keeping a single row per CDR3 protein. The table includes tens of thousands of distinct CDR3 sequences, over 9% detected once. The unsorted libraries had their origin in 2 million PBMCs stored at -80 C. Trimming took off 2 bases at V and 6 bases at J, with 12 bases between the two ends. Germline V CDR1 and CDR2: SGHRS, YFSETQ. This CDR3 region has 14 residues. The rearrangement links TRBV5-1 to TRBJ2-1; D is possibly TRBD2 (6 bases). The sample was PBMCs. This TCR was sampled from a woman aged 30 to 39 with HTLV-1-associated myelopathy (HAM/TSP). The CDR3 DNA is TGCGCCAGCAGCTTTGGTGGGGGGAGCAATGAGCAGTTCTTC. Protein: CASSFGGGSNEQFF.